The 9 T cell receptor beta chains presented below share a single source sample, sequenced in a study of T cells in Graves' hyperthyroidism and ophthalmopathy. Template material for amplifying TCR beta CDR3 regions consisted of RNA transcripts. Researchers ran a first-round RT-PCR on the TCR CDR3 using the HTBI primer set. TCRdb re-called the multiplex PCR reads with MiXCR, one entry per CDR3 protein. The sample lists roughly 96,000 distinct CDR3 sequences; about half were seen once. The sequencing input was blood. These receptors all stem from a woman aged 35 to 49 with Graves' hyperthyroidism.

This chain links TRBV5-1 with TRBJ1-1, with 9 nucleotides matching TRBD1. The V and J ends lost 0 bases and 3 bases, in that order; junction bases with no gene match: 9. Germline assignment: CDR1 SGHRS and CDR2 YFSETQ. The length of the CDR3 is 17 residues. CDR3 amino acids: CASSLARDRETDTEAFF. CDR3 sequence (DNA): TGCGCCAGCAGCTTGGCCCGGGACAGGGAAACGGACACTGAAGCTTTCTTT.

The rearrangement links TRBV10-3 to TRBJ1-2, with 8 bases lining up with TRBD1. V lost 0 bases, J lost 7 bases, and 7 bases stayed unmatched. CDR3 length: 15 amino acids. The germline gives CDR1 ENHRY, CDR2 SYGVKD. The DNA of the CDR3 is TGTGCCATCAGTGAGTCACACAGGGGGTCCCTTGGCTACACCTTC. This encodes CAISESHRGSLGYTF.

In this sample, this clonotype turned up many times. The CDR3 bases are TGTGCCACCAGCAGAGGTTTCGGAGGTACTAATGAAAAACTGTTTTTT. As protein: CATSRGFGGTNEKLFF. This chain links TRBV15 with TRBJ1-4; unclear D gene. This CDR3 is built from 16 residues. Germline values: CDR1 LNHNV, CDR2 YYDKDF (reference sequence). V lost 1 base to trimming and J lost 2 bases, with 11 bases between them.

This clonotype was seen ten or more times. One end of the junction does not line up with germline, which may come from a read error. The rearrangement links TRBV24-1 to TRBJ1-4, with 7 positions matching TRBD1. CDR3 size: 15 residues. The germline V gene has CDR1 KGHDR and CDR2 SFDVKD. DNA of the CDR3: TGTACCACCAGTGATCCAAGACAGGGAGGTGAAAAACTGTTTTTT. It is translated as CTTSDPRQGGEKLFF.

This clonotype was seen once. Since no conserved phenylalanine or tryptophan closes the CDR3, a read error is the likely cause. The chain is built from TRBV15 and TRBJ1-1; 8 positions agree with TRBD1. Germline CDR1 reads LNHNV; CDR2 reads YYDKDF (reference sequence). The CDR3 runs to 15 residues. The CDR3 loop is CATRRDVGQGGEAFL. The CDR3 nucleotides read TGTGCCACCCGCAGAGATGTAGGACAGGGTGGGGAAGCTTTCTTA.

The V call is TRBV2, the J call TRBJ1-4; a weak D match, TRBD1 (5 bases). V lost 5 bases, J lost 11 bases, and 21 bases lay in between. CDR1 is SNHLY and CDR2 is FYNNEI in the germline V gene. The CDR3 consists of 15 residues. The CDR3 DNA reads TGTGCCAGCAGTTACTCGGGCGCCGGGTGGGGGAAACTGTTTTTT. Translated: CASSYSGAGWGKLFF.

This clonotype was seen many times. The chain recombines TRBV19 with TRBJ1-3; 7 nucleotides agree with TRBD1. V was clipped by 5 bases and J by 0 bases; unmatched bases: 4. CDR3 size: 15 residues. Germline CDR1 LNHDA, CDR2 SQIVND (reference sequence). The CDR3 loop reads CASSATGDSGNTIYF. In DNA, the CDR3 is TGTGCCAGTAGTGCTACAGGGGACTCTGGAAACACCATATATTTT.

The rearrangement joins TRBV29-1 to TRBJ2-2, with D perhaps given as TRBD1 or TRBD2 (6 bases each). The germline CDR1 and CDR2 sequences are SQVTM and ANQGSEA. CDR3 size: 14 residues. Trimming removed 4 bases from V and 2 bases from J, with 11 bases in between. CDR3 in amino acids: CSVGGRGNTGELFF. Here the CDR3 DNA reads TGCAGCGTTGGGGGGCGGGGAAACACCGGGGAGCTGTTTTTT.

In its sample, this clonotype was seen many times. V is TRBV5-1 and J is TRBJ2-3; 8 bases are a match to TRBD2. Germline values: CDR1 SGHRS, CDR2 YFSETQ. This CDR3 has 14 residues. With V trimmed by 2 bases and J by 3 bases, 2 bases remained unmatched. The CDR3 nucleotides read TGCGCCAGCAGCTTTAGCGGGGTGACAGATACGCAGTATTTT. Protein product: CASSFSGVTDTQYF. The full variable domain, completed using reference TRBV5-1 and TRBJ2-3, is KAGVTQTPRYLIKTRGQQVTLSCSPISGHRSVSWYQQTPGQGLQFLFEYFSETQRNKGNFPGRFSGRQFSNSRSEMNVSTLELGDSALYLCASSFSGVTDTQYFGPGTRLTVL.